The sequence of this T cell receptor beta chain was determined in a study of shared clonotypes between healthy human individuals. The germline V and J ends were trimmed by 2 bases and 8 bases, with 7 bases remaining between them. The CDR3 sequence is 12 residues long. Per germline, CDR1 MDHEN and CDR2 SYDVKM. Clones were sequenced by immunoSEQ multiplex PCR, and TCRdb holds only the in-frame ones, with some missing. The sample shows approximately 1,500,000 clones, approximately 98% of them seen only once. Sequencing used naive CD4+ T cells sorted from blood. This sample's subset: CD45RA+ positively selected. The TCR originated in a man younger than 45 in good health. This sequence joins TRBV28 and TRBJ2-1, with unresolved D. CDR3 DNA sequence: TGTGCCAGCAGTTTAACCGGGCATGAGCAGTTCTTC. Encoded protein: CASSLTGHEQFF.